One and the same sample provided the 21 T cell receptor beta chains below, sequenced in a study of CD8+ T cells in alopecia areata. TCR sequencing used cDNA made by reverse transcription of extracted RNA. Repertoires were generated with immunoSEQ multiplex PCR, while TCRdb's copy carries only in-frame clones and drops some. The sample lists 150,000 or so clones; around 54% were seen once. The source material was CD4+ T cells sorted from blood. Receptors originate from a human donor in good health.

The rearrangement links TRBV30 to TRBJ1-1; D remains ambiguous. The germline V gene has CDR1 GTSNPN and CDR2 SVGIG (reference sequence). This CDR3 comprises 12 residues. Trimming removed 3 bases from V and 2 bases from J, with 7 bases in between. CDR3 bases: TGTGCCTGGAGGGGCGGTAACACTGAAGCTTTCTTT. Amino acids: CAWRGGNTEAFF.

The genes are TRBV4-1 and TRBJ2-5; 11 bases agree with TRBD1. Germline V gene lookup returns CDR1 MGHRA and CDR2 YSYEKL. Losses at the gene ends were 0 bases for V and 5 bases for J; bases not matched to a gene: 5. There are 16 residues in the CDR3. The CDR3 DNA sequence: TGCGCCAGCAGCCAAGATCGGGACAGGGGGGATGAGACCCAGTACTTC. Encoded protein: CASSQDRDRGDETQYF.

V is TRBV14 and J is TRBJ1-1; 7 positions match TRBD1. The V segment lost 4 bases and the J segment 0 bases; nucleotides outside the gene matches: 8. Per germline, CDR1 SGHDN and CDR2 FVKESK. There are 16 residues in the CDR3. Here the CDR3 reads CASSLLSTGLNTEAFF. CDR3 nucleotides: TGTGCCAGCAGCCTGCTTTCGACAGGGTTGAACACTGAAGCTTTCTTT.

The chain recombines TRBV29-1 with TRBJ2-5; perhaps TRBD2 as D (6 bases). V lost 7 bases and J 2 bases, leaving 14 bases between the germline ends. Germline V lookup: CDR1 SQVTM, CDR2 ANQGSEA. The CDR3 length is 13 residues. CDR3 protein: CSAGGAGQETQYF. The DNA for the CDR3 is TGCAGCGCCGGAGGGGCGGGTCAAGAGACCCAGTACTTC.

The genes are TRBV4-2 and TRBJ2-3; the match to TRBD1 covers 10 bases. The CDR3 has 15 amino acids. With V trimmed by 4 bases and J by 1 base, 2 bases remained unmatched. The germline CDR1 and CDR2 sequences are LGHNA and YNFKEQ. This chain's CDR3 is CASSRGQGGTDTQYF. CDR3 coding DNA: TGTGCCAGCAGCCGAGGACAGGGGGGCACAGATACGCAGTATTTT.

The chain couples TRBV6-5 to TRBJ1-1, with a weak D call TRBD1 (5 bases). V dropped 6 bases and J dropped 2 bases, with 10 bases sitting between them. CDR1 is MNHEY, CDR2 SVGAGI, per germline. There are 13 residues in the CDR3. Here the CDR3 reads CASSFQGNTEAFF. Written as DNA, the CDR3 is TGTGCCAGCAGCTTTCAGGGAAACACTGAAGCTTTCTTT.

The chain recombines TRBV7-9 with TRBJ2-5, with 8 nucleotides matching TRBD1. The ends lost 6 bases at V and 5 bases at J; junction bases unmatched: 11. CDR1 is SEHNR and CDR2 is FQNEAQ in the germline V gene (reference sequence). The CDR3 runs 15 residues. CDR3 residues: CASRSDRALGETQYF. Written as DNA, the CDR3 is TGTGCCAGCAGATCGGACAGGGCTCTAGGGGAGACCCAGTACTTC.

This clone has just a few counts. The J gene is TRBJ2-3, the V gene TRBV29-1, with unresolved D. The V end was cut by 5 bases, the J end by 0 bases, with 0 bases between. Germline loops: CDR1 SQVTM, CDR2 ANQGSEA. The CDR3 covers 10 residues. The DNA of the CDR3 is TGCAGCGTTAGCACAGATACGCAGTATTTT. It is translated as CSVSTDTQYF.

The rearrangement uses TRBV11-2 and TRBJ2-2; D is unresolved. V shed 3 bases and J shed 1 base, with 9 bases lying between them. In germline, CDR1 is SGHAT, CDR2 FQNNGV. CDR3 length: 15 residues. The CDR3 nucleotides read TGTGCCAGCAGCTTCAAGATAGGGAACACCGGGGAGCTGTTTTTT. This gives the protein CASSFKIGNTGELFF. Supplemented by reference TRBV11-2 and TRBJ2-2, the full variable domain reads EAGVAQSPRYKIIEKRQSVAFWCNPISGHATLYWYQQILGQGPKLLIQFQNNGVVDDSQLPKDRFSAERLKGVDSTLKIQPAKLEDSAVYLCASSFKIGNTGELFFGEGSRLTVL.

This chain joins TRBV7-9 and TRBJ1-2; D is uncertain. CDR1 is SEHNR, CDR2 FQNEAQ, per germline (reference sequence). Trimming pared 4 bases from V and 2 bases from J, leaving 11 bases between. The CDR3 is 14 residues long. In nucleotides, the CDR3 is TGTGCCAGCAGCTACCCGCCAGGAAACTATGGCTACACCTTC. Amino acids: CASSYPPGNYGYTF.

The CDR3 protein is CASSSSAGQETQYF. In DNA, the CDR3 is TGTGCCAGCAGCTCCTCAGCGGGACAAGAGACCCAGTACTTC. This sequence joins TRBV11-2 and TRBJ2-5, with 7 bases identical to TRBD2. V lost 4 bases, J lost 2 bases, and 4 bases stayed unmatched. Per germline, CDR1 SGHAT and CDR2 FQNNGV. This CDR3 is built from 14 residues.

This clone was detected only a few times. A read error may account for a junction end that differs from germline. This chain links TRBV30 with TRBJ2-1; TRBD2 matches at 8 bases. The CDR3 spans 12 residues. Germline loops: CDR1 GTSNPN, CDR2 SVGIG (reference sequence). CDR3 in amino acids: CAWSVMRTSLIF. The CDR3 coding sequence is TGTGCCTGGAGTGTAATGAGGACTAGCCTGATCTTC.

The rearrangement joins TRBV4-1 to TRBJ1-4; D is unresolved. The V end lost 3 bases, the J end lost 6 bases, and 17 bases lay between the germline ends. Germline V CDR1 and CDR2: MGHRA, YSYEKL. This CDR3 contains 16 residues. CDR3 nucleotides: TGCGCCAGCAGCCACGATTCGTGGGCTGAGGATGAAAAACTGTTTTTT. Translation gives CASSHDSWAEDEKLFF.

This clone was seen only a few times. This chain connects TRBV15 to TRBJ2-5; 7 positions agree with TRBD1. Germline trimming cut 1 base from V and 5 bases from J; bases unmatched to any gene: 7. Germline CDR1 reads LNHNV; CDR2 reads YYDKDF (reference sequence). The CDR3 runs to 15 residues. CDR3 loop: CATSRARDRAETQYF. As DNA, the CDR3 is TGTGCCACCAGCAGAGCCAGAGACAGGGCCGAGACCCAGTACTTC.

J is TRBJ1-4 and V is TRBV27, with 7 bases fitting TRBD1. Germline CDR1 is MNHEY and CDR2 is SMNVEV (reference sequence). V was pared by 6 bases and J by 4 bases, with 11 bases of the junction left unmatched. The CDR3 runs to 16 residues. CDR3 sequence (DNA): TGTGCCAGCAGGCCTCGGGACAGAGGATTTAATGAAAAACTGTTTTTT. It codes for CASRPRDRGFNEKLFF.

The chain couples TRBV11-1 to TRBJ2-3; D not certain. V was shortened by 0 bases and J by 2 bases, with 12 bases between the two germline ends. CDR1 is SGHAT and CDR2 is FQDESV in the germline V gene (reference sequence). This CDR3 spans 16 amino acids. The CDR3 protein is CASSLARDELTDTQYF. The CDR3 DNA is TGTGCCAGCAGCTTAGCGCGAGACGAGCTCACAGATACGCAGTATTTT.

The chain joins TRBV18 to TRBJ1-1; D not certain. CDR3 length equals 15 residues. Germline CDR1 is KGHSH and CDR2 is LQKENI. Trimming removed 2 bases at V and 3 bases at J, with 13 bases between. The CDR3 DNA reads TGTGCCAGCTCACCAGCGGGGAGGATGTACACTGAAGCTTTCTTT. Its protein is CASSPAGRMYTEAFF.

This clone was seen a handful of times. The chain links TRBV7-3 to TRBJ2-1, with D unresolved. The V gene's germline CDR1 is SGHTA and CDR2 FQGTGA. Trimming left V 5 bases short and J 9 bases short, with 14 bases between. CDR3 length equals 13 residues. The CDR3: CASSETLYGEQFF. The CDR3 region has the DNA TGTGCCAGCAGCGAAACGTTGTATGGTGAGCAGTTCTTC.

The V gene is TRBV19, the J gene TRBJ1-1; D is unresolved. CDR1 LNHDA and CDR2 SQIVND come from the germline V gene (reference sequence). The CDR3 is 15 residues long. V lost 5 bases, J lost 0 bases, and 13 bases lay in between. Here the CDR3 reads CASSLQHTMNTEAFF. Written as DNA, the CDR3 is TGTGCCAGTAGTCTCCAGCATACCATGAACACTGAAGCTTTCTTT.

Comments on this clone: This sample includes further DNA sequences coding for the same CDR3. The V call is TRBV20-1, the J call TRBJ2-5; D unclear. CDR3 length equals 10 residues. CDR1 is DFQATT and CDR2 is SNEGSKA in the germline V gene (reference sequence). Trimming stripped 3 bases from V and 3 bases from J, with 2 bases between. The CDR3 coding sequence is TGCAGTGCTAGGAAAGAGACCCAGTACTTC. It yields the protein CSARKETQYF.

This clone occurred once. The chain combines TRBV10-3 with TRBJ1-2, with 8 bases lining up with TRBD1. Germline V CDR1 and CDR2: ENHRY, SYGVKD. The CDR3 runs 12 residues. Germline trimming cut 10 bases from V and 4 bases from J; bases unmatched to any gene: 5. CDR3 bases: TGTGCCACATCCGGGACAGGCTATGGCTACACCTTC. Translated, it gives CATSGTGYGYTF.